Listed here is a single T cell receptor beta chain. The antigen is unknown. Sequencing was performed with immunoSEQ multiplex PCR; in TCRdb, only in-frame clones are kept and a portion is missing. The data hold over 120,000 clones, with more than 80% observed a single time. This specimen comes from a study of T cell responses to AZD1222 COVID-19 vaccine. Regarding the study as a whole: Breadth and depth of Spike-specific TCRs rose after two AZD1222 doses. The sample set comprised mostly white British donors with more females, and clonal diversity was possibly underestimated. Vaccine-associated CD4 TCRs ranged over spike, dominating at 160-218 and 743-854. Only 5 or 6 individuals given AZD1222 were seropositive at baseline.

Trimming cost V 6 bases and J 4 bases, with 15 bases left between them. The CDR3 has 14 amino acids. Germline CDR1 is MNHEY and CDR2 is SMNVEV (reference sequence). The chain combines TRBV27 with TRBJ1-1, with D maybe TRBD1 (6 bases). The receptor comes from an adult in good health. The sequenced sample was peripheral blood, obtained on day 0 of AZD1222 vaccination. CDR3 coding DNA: TGTGCCAGCAGCCCACAGGGCCTCGCCACTGAAGCTTTCTTT. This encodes CASSPQGLATEAFF.